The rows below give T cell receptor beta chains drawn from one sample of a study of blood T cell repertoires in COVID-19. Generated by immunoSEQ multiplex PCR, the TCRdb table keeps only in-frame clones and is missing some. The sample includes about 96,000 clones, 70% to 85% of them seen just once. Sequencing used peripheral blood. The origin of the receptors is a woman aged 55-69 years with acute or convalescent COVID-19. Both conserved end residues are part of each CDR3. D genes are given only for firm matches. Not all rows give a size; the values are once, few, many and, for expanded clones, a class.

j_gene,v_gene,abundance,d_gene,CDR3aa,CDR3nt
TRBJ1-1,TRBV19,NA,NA,CASSMNPGGNTEAFF,TGTGCCAGTAGTATGAATCCCGGTGGGAACACTGAAGCTTTCTTT
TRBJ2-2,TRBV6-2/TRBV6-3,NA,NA,CASSYSVTVTGELFF,TGTGCCAGCAGTTACTCGGTCACAGTCACCGGGGAGCTGTTTTTT
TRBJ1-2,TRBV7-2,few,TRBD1,CASSLATGTGEGYTF,TGTGCCAGCAGCTTAGCGACCGGGACAGGTGAGGGCTACACCTTC
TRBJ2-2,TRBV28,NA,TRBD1,CASGSVETGVSGELFF,TGTGCCAGCGGAAGTGTCGAAACAGGGGTGTCCGGGGAGCTGTTTTTT
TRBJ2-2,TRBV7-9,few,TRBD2,CASSLVFGSAGGNTGELFF,TGTGCCAGCAGCTTAGTATTTGGCTCAGCGGGGGGAAACACCGGGGAGCTGTTTTTT
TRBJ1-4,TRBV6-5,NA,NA,CASRRDMANEKLFF,TGTGCCAGCAGGAGGGACATGGCAAATGAAAAACTGTTTTTT
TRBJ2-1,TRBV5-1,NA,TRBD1,CASRLGQGVQDEQFF,TGCGCCAGCCGATTGGGGCAGGGGGTACAGGATGAGCAGTTCTTC
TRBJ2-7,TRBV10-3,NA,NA,CAISDHGPEQYF,TGTGCCATCAGTGATCATGGCCCAGAGCAGTACTTC
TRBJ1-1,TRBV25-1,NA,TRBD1,CASSDLQRDRGTEAFF,TGTGCCAGCAGTGACCTCCAACGGGACAGGGGCACTGAAGCTTTCTTT
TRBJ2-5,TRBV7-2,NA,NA,CASSPGRWQETQYF,TGTGCCAGCAGCCCGGGTAGGTGGCAAGAGACCCAGTACTTC
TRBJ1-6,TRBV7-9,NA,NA,CASSHGGPDSPLHF,TGTGCCAGCAGCCACGGGGGGCCAGATTCACCCCTCCACTTT
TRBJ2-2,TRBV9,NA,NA,CASSSRANTGELFF,TGTGCCAGCAGTAGTCGCGCGAACACCGGGGAGCTGTTTTTT
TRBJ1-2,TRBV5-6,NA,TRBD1,CASSFEGAGSRYGYTF,TGTGCCAGCAGCTTTGAGGGGGCGGGCTCGAGGTATGGCTACACCTTC
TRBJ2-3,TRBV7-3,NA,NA,CASSLWTSTDTQYF,TGTGCCAGCAGCTTATGGACTAGCACAGATACGCAGTATTTT
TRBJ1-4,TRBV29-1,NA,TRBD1,CSVERDSNEKLFF,TGCAGCGTTGAAAGGGACAGTAATGAAAAACTGTTTTTT
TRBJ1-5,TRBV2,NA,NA,CAMGRDQPQHF,TGTGCTATGGGGAGGGATCAGCCCCAGCATTTT
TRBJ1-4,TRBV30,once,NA,CAWSVDWQGSATNEKLFF,TGTGCCTGGAGTGTAGATTGGCAGGGATCTGCAACTAATGAAAAACTGTTTTTT
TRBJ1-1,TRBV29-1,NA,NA,CSVVKLNTEAFF,TGCAGCGTAGTCAAACTAAACACTGAAGCTTTCTTT
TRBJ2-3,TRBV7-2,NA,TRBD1,CASSRQGADTQYF,TGTGCCAGCAGCCGACAGGGCGCAGATACGCAGTATTTT
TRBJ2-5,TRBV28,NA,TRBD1,CASSAQGAWETQYF,TGTGCCAGCAGTGCCCAGGGGGCGTGGGAGACCCAGTACTTC
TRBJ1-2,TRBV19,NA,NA,CASSSGSRITYGYTF,TGTGCCAGTAGTAGCGGCAGCAGAATTACCTATGGCTACACCTTC
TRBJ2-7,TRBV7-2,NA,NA,CASSWDTSYEQYF,TGTGCCAGCAGCTGGGACACGTCCTACGAGCAGTACTTC